The present entry profiles one T cell receptor (beta chain) with its context. Its cognate antigen is unknown. The source of the sample is a study of T cell responses to AZD1222 COVID-19 vaccine. General study findings and limits: No day 14 peak samples; only post-peak repertoires were characterized. Spike regions recognized by vaccine-associated CD4 TCRs spanned the protein, led by 160-218 and 743-854. Baseline serostatus was positive in only 5 to 7 AZD1222 recipients. Targets within unmutated variant regions were reportedly found for nearly half of spike-specific TCRs.

Trimming removed 0 bases at V and 8 bases at J, with 19 bases between. The germline CDR1 and CDR2 sequences are LGHDT and YNNKEL (reference sequence). This CDR3 contains 16 residues. Libraries were prepared by immunoSEQ multiplex PCR; TCRdb keeps only in-frame clonotypes and omits some of them. The sample has around 70,000 clones, around 83% seen once; the top ten hold about 12%. The receptor comes from an adult in good health. The specimen was peripheral blood, collected on day 0 of AZD1222 vaccination. The chain combines TRBV3-1 (or the pseudogene TRBV3-2) with TRBJ1-2; D is possibly TRBD1 (5 bases). The CDR3 spells CASSQDLGLGARGYTF. Here the CDR3 DNA reads TGTGCCAGCAGCCAAGATTTGGGACTAGGGGCGCGAGGCTACACCTTC.